The entry below gives a single TCR beta chain sequence along with its context. The specificity of this receptor is unknown. It has no much larger one-base neighbor in the sample; base qualities were not kept. Ends trimmed: V by 5 bases, J by 5 bases; bases unmatched to a gene: 3. CDR1 and CDR2 are drawn from the germline V gene: SGHAT, FQNNGV. From the cysteine up to the phenylalanine, the CDR3 has a length of 15 residues. Only the CDR3 DNA is retained, 45 bases long and in frame from the first base. Library generation was performed with the immunoSEQ multiplex PCR assay. A mixture of 60 forward primers for TCR Vbeta segments and 13 reverse primers for TCR Jbeta segments was used in the multiplex PCR. The CDR3 region of rearranged TCR beta genes was amplified from genomic DNA by a multiplex PCR assay. Amplified TCR beta libraries were sequenced as 87-base-pair reads on the Illumina HiSeq System. The paper's data handling went like this. A later analysis counted some 80 million unique TCR beta chains across the 650 to 800 repertoires, and 9.5 million to 11 million of these chains were shared by at least two donors. To remove PCR and sequencing errors, raw reads were error-corrected and collapsed into unique sequences using a nearest-neighbor algorithm that merged closely related sequences. To assign V, D and J gene segments, CDR3 sequences were aligned to IMGT reference sequences. Each retained sequence needed at least a six-nucleotide match to both a V gene segment and a J gene segment. Rearrangements were classified as productive when the CDR3 lacked stop codons and remained in frame with V and J, and all other rearrangements were classified as non-productive. CDR3 was defined by IMGT convention, running from the second conserved V-encoded cysteine to the conserved J-encoded phenylalanine. The earlier analysis of about 620 of the donors excluded sequences that lacked an unambiguous match to a single V gene segment. In an earlier analysis of 587 of the donors, a V segment was called functional when productive rearrangements were above 56.7%, and segregating when the standard deviation between donors exceeded 5%. A statistical classification framework was built for diagnosing cytomegalovirus status from the catalog of TCR beta chain sequences. In a later analysis, V and J genes were assigned by comparing TCR nucleotide sequences against IMGT/GENE-DB human TR gene sequences. The TCRdist pipeline was used in a later analysis to assign CDR3 sequences and most-parsimonious VDJ recombination scenarios. A later analysis defined each TCR beta chain by its CDR3 amino acid sequence plus V-gene family, and excluded reads lacking a unique V-gene family. As a way to deal with suspected cross-contamination and a sequencing artifact, a later analysis dropped hundreds of nucleotide sequences that were highly shared and had low generation probability. In a later analysis, a clonal expansion index for each public chain was calculated from normalized within-repertoire ranks of inferred template counts. A later analysis computed generation probabilities with a VDJ recombination model fitted to out-of-frame rearrangements, and checked the results against IGoR. In a later analysis, TCR-TCR, TCR-HLA and TCR-CMV co-occurrence was scored with hypergeometric tests, and a repertoire-size bias correction was applied to TCR pairs. False discovery rates were estimated in a later analysis by permuting HLA or CMV assignments 20 times. In a later analysis, co-occurring TCRs were grouped using DBSCAN, and TCRdist sequence similarity was added for clustering within HLA-allele-positive subsets. Repertoires with fewer than 30,000 or more than 120,000 public chains were left out of co-occurrence clustering, as were several repertoires with anomalous nucleotide sharing. TCRdb obtained this table from immuneACCESS and retained in-frame rearrangements with V and J assigned. These tables miss some clones; where compared with another copy, unresolved V genes account for less than half of the shortfall, and the remainder is unexplained. The V and J calls and clone size were taken over from that table, and D and trimming were inferred from the DNA. The sample table shows about 220,000 clones, and 76% are seen once. Together, the top ten hold 0.63% of the sample.

This sample was included in a study of cytomegalovirus exposure and HLA in healthy donors (dated by TCRdb to about 2017). Background on the whole study: In an earlier analysis of approximately 500 of the donors, around 290 Gb of sequence data and 100 million or so unique TCR beta sequences from about 190 million T cells were reported. To predict cytomegalovirus infection status, the study brought together high-throughput TCR immunosequencing, statistical association of individual TCRs with disease status, and machine learning. Every repertoire in the discovery cohort had been generated on one and the same sequencing platform. In the later analysis, no new phenotypic data were used to find candidate immune exposures; instead, reliance was placed on TCR beta sequences and their occurrence across donors. Among almost 400 genotyped donors of the cohort, an average of approximately 240,000 unique TCR beta nucleotide sequences were sequenced per donor, roughly 20% of them non-productive. In an earlier analysis of 587 of the donors, high-throughput TCR beta sequencing was used to judge whether each TCR beta V gene segment behaved as functional or pseudogenic. The T cell repertoires of several hundred subjects were profiled by immunosequencing and related to cytomegalovirus serostatus. Along with the approximately 650-subject first cohort, a separate validation cohort of roughly 110 different subjects was used. The number of donors typed differed by locus, with about 629-630 for A, B, C, DRB1 and DQB1, roughly 520 for DQA1, 606 for DPA1, and under 490 for DPB1. An early release that covered roughly 600 HLA-typed donors contained approximately 300 gigabases of sequencing data and 70 million to 100 million unique TCR sequences. The aim of the study was to test whether cataloging public T cell receptors could identify signatures of past pathogen exposure. HLA typing included class I and class II loci at four-digit resolution. Because of strong linkage in the cohort, five DR-DQ haplotypes were treated as single units for association and clustering. Donor age, sex, ethnicity and CMV serostatus were compiled alongside the repertoire data. The genetic ancestry cluster associated with self-reported Caucasian donors included 81% of the roughly 410 genotyped donors. A later analysis re-analyzed previously published TCR beta repertoires from about 730 donors and added high-resolution HLA genotyping to study TCR occurrence patterns. Genome-wide SNP genotypes for about 55% of the roughly 670 donors were used in a later genetic analysis, which treated that subset as a discovery cohort.

In total, over 600 healthy bone marrow donors made up the cohort. Cohort members were all nominally healthy when sampled, although unrecorded immune exposures were likely present. The donor tested CMV seronegative and was one of the 352 seronegative cohort members. Every donor gave a peripheral blood sample, and the peripheral blood mononuclear cells from that sample were used for TCR beta sequencing. Genomic DNA was extracted from the blood cell samples with the Qiagen DNeasy Blood Extraction Kit. What the study reported, not specific to this receptor: According to a later analysis, most CMV-associated TCR beta chains appeared to be HLA-restricted, and the HLA associations seemed to be driven largely by CMV exposure. In this cohort, only TCR beta chains were sequenced, and detectable features were limited by the absence of alpha or paired-chain data. Because counts were too low, seventeen rarely observed V segments, including chromosome 9 orphons, were excluded from the earlier analysis of 587 of the donors. A later analysis reported that several top co-occurrence clusters appeared linked to parvovirus B19, influenza, CMV and Epstein-Barr virus. A later analysis found that TCR association rates varied across HLA loci, with DRB1 alleles showing the most associated TCRs and HLA-C alleles the fewest. A further reported finding was that TCR beta sequences accurately predicted the HLA-A and HLA-B alleles for most subjects in the first cohort. In a later genetic analysis, a missense DCLRE1C variant was associated with V-gene and J-gene trimming of TCR beta chains, and the association was replicated in an independent cohort. Some IMGT-functional V segments, including TRBV6-2 and TRBV6-3, could not be told apart with the 87-base-pair reads, so those segments were excluded. The classifier was reported to diagnose cytomegalovirus status with high specificity and sensitivity in both the original cohort and the validation cohort. CMV serostatus was the only immune exposure information available for the cohort. In a later analysis, HLA-associated TCR beta chains were found to be more clonally expanded and to have lower generation probabilities than equally common non-associated chains. According to the authors, the approach could potentially be generalized to other disease states and immunological phenotypes. Strong co-occurrence of HLA alleles, especially DR and DQ, made assigning TCR associations to individual alleles difficult. Because HLA typing was unavailable for some donors at each locus, only the typed subset was used in association tests. Correlated functional status among segregating V segments might reflect linkage disequilibrium, but an unknown experimental factor could not be ruled out. An earlier analysis of 587 of the donors showed that most TCR beta V segments appeared in productive rearrangements either about 87% or about 30% of the time, which broadly matched IMGT annotations. The sequencing pipeline was judged likely to have produced a cluster of highly shared sequence variants as a technical artifact. Most TCR sequences were observed very rarely across donors, whereas some public TCRs were present in many individuals. A later analysis associated 15,000 to 20,000 TCR beta sequences with specific HLA alleles at a false discovery rate of 0.05. The study gave a list of under 200 TCR beta chains associated with cytomegalovirus. A few of the identified cytomegalovirus-associated TCR beta chains were confirmed in vitro to be specific for cytomegalovirus antigens. A later genetic analysis reported fewer N-insertions in productive TCRs among donors in an Asian-associated ancestry cluster than the roughly 700-donor mean. Sequencing depth was assumed to be roughly uniform across donors in the presence/absence analyses, though that assumption may not hold.

The sequencing input was PBMCs. The V and J genes are TRBV11-2 and TRBJ2-3, and 14 bases in between align with TRBD2. The sequence came from a man younger than 35 in good health and CMV-seronegative. The DNA sequence is TGTGCCAGCAGCAAAGGGACTAGCGGGGGAGATACGCAGTATTTT. Its product reads: CASSKGTSGGDTQYF.